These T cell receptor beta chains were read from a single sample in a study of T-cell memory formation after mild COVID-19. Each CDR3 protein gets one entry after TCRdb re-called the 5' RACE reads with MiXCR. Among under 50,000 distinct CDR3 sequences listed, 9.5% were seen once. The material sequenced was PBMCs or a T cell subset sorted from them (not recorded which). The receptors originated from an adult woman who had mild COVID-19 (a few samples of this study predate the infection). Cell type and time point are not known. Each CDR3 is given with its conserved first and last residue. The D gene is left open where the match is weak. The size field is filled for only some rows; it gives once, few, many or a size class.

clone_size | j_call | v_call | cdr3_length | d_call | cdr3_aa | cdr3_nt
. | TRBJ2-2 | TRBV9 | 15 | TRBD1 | CASSVGQGSTGELFF | TGTGCCAGCAGCGTGGGACAGGGTAGCACCGGGGAGCTGTTTTTT
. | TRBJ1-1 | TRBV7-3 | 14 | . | CASSQQGMGTEAFF | TGTGCCAGCAGCCAACAGGGAATGGGGACTGAAGCTTTCTTT
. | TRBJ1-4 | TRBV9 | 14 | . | CASSPDRRNEKLFF | TGTGCCAGCAGCCCCGACAGGAGGAATGAAAAACTGTTTTTT
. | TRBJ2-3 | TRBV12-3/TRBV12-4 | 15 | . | CASSFRGSGTDTQYF | TGTGCCAGCAGTTTCCGGGGGAGTGGGACAGATACGCAGTATTTT
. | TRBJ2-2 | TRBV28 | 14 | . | CASSGGANTGELFF | TGTGCCAGCAGTGGCGGGGCGAACACCGGGGAGCTGTTTTTT
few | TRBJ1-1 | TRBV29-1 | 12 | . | CSVGWVNTEAFF | TGCAGCGTTGGATGGGTGAACACTGAAGCTTTCTTT
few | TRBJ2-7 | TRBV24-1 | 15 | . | CATSAGTPRLYEQYF | TGTGCCACCAGTGCAGGGACCCCCAGGCTCTACGAGCAGTACTTC
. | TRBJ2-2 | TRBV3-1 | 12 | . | CASSSGTGELFF | TGTGCCAGCAGCTCGGGCACCGGGGAGCTGTTTTTT
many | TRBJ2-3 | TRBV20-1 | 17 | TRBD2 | CSASSGTSGSSTDTQYF | TGCAGTGCTAGCAGCGGGACTAGCGGAAGTAGCACAGATACGCAGTATTTT
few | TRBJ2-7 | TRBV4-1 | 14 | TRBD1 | CASSQRTGDYEQYF | TGCGCCAGCAGCCAAAGGACAGGCGACTACGAGCAGTACTTC
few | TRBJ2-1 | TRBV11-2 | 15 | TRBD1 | CASSLAGGSPNEQFF | TGTGCCAGCAGCTTAGCAGGGGGTAGTCCCAATGAGCAGTTCTTC
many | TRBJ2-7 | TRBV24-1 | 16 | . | CATSDRPTTGGHEQYF | TGTGCCACCAGTGACCGTCCGACAACCGGGGGCCACGAGCAGTACTTC
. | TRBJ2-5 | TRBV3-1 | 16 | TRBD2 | CASSRFTSGPPETQYF | TGTGCCAGCAGCCGATTCACTAGCGGGCCCCCAGAGACCCAGTACTTC
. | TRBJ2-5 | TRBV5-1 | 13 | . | CASSWADQETQYF | TGCGCCAGCAGCTGGGCCGATCAAGAGACCCAGTACTTC
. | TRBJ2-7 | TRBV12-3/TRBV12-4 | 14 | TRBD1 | CASSQWDRGSEQYF | TGTGCCAGCAGTCAATGGGACAGGGGAAGCGAGCAGTACTTC
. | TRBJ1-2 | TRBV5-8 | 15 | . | CASSLFRGVSHGYTF | TGTGCCAGCAGCTTGTTTAGGGGCGTCAGCCATGGCTACACCTTC
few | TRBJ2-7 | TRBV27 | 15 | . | CASSFLFQGSYEQYF | TGTGCCAGCAGTTTCCTCTTCCAGGGCTCCTACGAGCAGTACTTC
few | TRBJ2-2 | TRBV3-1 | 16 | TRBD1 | CASTLTGTGKTGELFF | TGTGCCAGCACTTTGACCGGGACAGGAAAAACCGGGGAGCTGTTTTTT
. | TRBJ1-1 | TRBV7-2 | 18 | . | CASSLEGPRGGLGPEAFF | TGTGCCAGCAGCTTAGAGGGTCCGCGGGGGGGCCTCGGGCCTGAAGCTTTCTTT
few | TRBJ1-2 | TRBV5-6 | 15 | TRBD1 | CASSWLDRDNYGYTF | TGTGCCAGCAGCTGGCTGGACAGGGACAACTATGGCTACACCTTC
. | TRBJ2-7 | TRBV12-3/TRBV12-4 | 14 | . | CASSPFRDLYEQYF | TGTGCCAGCAGCCCCTTCCGGGACCTCTACGAGCAGTACTTC
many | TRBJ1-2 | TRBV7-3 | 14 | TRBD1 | CASSSSGQGNGYTF | TGTGCCAGCAGTTCCTCGGGACAGGGGAATGGCTACACCTTC
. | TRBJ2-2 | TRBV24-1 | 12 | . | CATGLQGGELFF | TGTGCCACAGGGCTTCAAGGCGGGGAGCTGTTTTTT
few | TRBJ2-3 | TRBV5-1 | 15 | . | CASSLDGQTFDTQYF | TGCGCCAGCAGCTTGGATGGACAAACTTTCGATACGCAGTATTTT
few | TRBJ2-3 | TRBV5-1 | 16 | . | CASSLDLRGRTDTQYF | TGCGCCAGCAGCTTGGACCTCAGGGGTCGGACAGATACGCAGTATTTT
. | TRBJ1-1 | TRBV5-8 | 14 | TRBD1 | CASSPGQGSTEAFF | TGTGCCAGCAGCCCAGGACAGGGGAGCACTGAAGCTTTCTTT
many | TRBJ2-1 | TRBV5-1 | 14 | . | CASSFGPPWDEQFF | TGCGCCAGCAGTTTTGGACCTCCGTGGGATGAGCAGTTCTTC
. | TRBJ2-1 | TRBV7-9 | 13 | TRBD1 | CASSLNRGDEQFF | TGTGCCAGCAGCTTGAACAGGGGTGATGAGCAGTTCTTC
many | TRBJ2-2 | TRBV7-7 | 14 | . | CASSPGAVTGELFF | TGTGCCAGCAGCCCGGGGGCGGTCACCGGGGAGCTGTTTTTT
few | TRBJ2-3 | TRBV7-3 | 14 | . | CASSSSTGADTQYF | TGTGCCAGCAGCTCCTCGACGGGAGCAGATACGCAGTATTTT
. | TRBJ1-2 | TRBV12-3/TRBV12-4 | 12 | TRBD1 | CASRVGGHGYTF | TGTGCCAGCAGAGTAGGGGGCCATGGCTACACCTTC
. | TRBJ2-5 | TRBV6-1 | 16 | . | CASSYFPGHSQETQYF | TGTGCCAGCAGTTACTTCCCGGGACATAGCCAAGAGACCCAGTACTTC
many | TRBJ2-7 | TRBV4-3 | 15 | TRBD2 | CASSQGRAGFYEQYF | TGCGCCAGCAGCCAAGGGCGAGCGGGGTTCTACGAGCAGTACTTC
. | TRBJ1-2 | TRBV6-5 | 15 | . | CASSYYNEGNYGYTF | TGTGCCAGCAGTTACTACAATGAGGGTAACTATGGCTACACCTTC
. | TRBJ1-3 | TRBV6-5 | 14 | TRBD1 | CASSQGQSGNTIYF | TGTGCCAGCAGCCAGGGACAGTCCGGAAACACCATATATTTT
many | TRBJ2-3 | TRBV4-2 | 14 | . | CASSQDVSTDTQYF | TGTGCCAGCAGCCAAGATGTCAGCACAGATACGCAGTATTTT
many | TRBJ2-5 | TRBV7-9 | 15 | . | CASSPPFRVGETQYF | TGTGCCAGCAGCCCACCGTTCCGGGTGGGAGAGACCCAGTACTTC
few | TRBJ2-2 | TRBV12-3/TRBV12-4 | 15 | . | CASSLSTLSTGELFF | TGTGCCAGCAGTTTATCGACCCTATCCACCGGGGAGCTGTTTTTT
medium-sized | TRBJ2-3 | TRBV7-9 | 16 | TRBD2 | CASSFLAGGRTDTQYF | TGTGCCAGCAGCTTCCTAGCGGGGGGCCGCACAGATACGCAGTATTTT
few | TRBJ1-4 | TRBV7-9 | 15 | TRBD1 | CASSFARQGQEKLFF | TGTGCCAGCAGCTTCGCCCGACAGGGGCAGGAAAAACTGTTTTTT
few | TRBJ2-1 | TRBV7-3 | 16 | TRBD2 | CASSLSDLAGGYEQFF | TGTGCCAGCAGCTTAAGTGACCTAGCGGGAGGGTATGAGCAGTTCTTC
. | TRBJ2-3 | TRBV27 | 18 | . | CASSSFPIGQGPRNTQYF | TGTGCCAGCAGTTCTTTCCCAATAGGGCAGGGCCCAAGGAATACGCAGTATTTT
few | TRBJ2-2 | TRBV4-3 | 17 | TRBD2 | CASSQAHLAAGTGELFF | TGCGCCAGCAGCCAAGCCCACCTAGCGGCGGGGACCGGGGAGCTGTTTTTT
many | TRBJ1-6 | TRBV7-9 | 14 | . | CASSLALFNSPLHF | TGTGCCAGCAGCTTAGCGCTATTCAATTCACCCCTCCACTTT
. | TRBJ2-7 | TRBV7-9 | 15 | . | CASSSHGNRGDEQYF | TGTGCCAGCAGCTCTCACGGCAATAGGGGTGATGAGCAGTACTTC
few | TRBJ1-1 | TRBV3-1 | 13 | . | CASSQVLGTEAFF | TGTGCCAGCAGCCAAGTGTTGGGGACTGAAGCTTTCTTT
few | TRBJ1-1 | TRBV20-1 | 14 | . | CSATPGSPEGEAFF | TGCAGTGCTACGCCCGGGTCCCCCGAGGGTGAAGCTTTCTTT
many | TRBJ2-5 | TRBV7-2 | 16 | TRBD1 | CASSEIDRGVQETQYF | TGTGCCAGCAGCGAAATCGACAGGGGTGTCCAAGAGACCCAGTACTTC
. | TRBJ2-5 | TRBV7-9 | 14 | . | CASSLGVSQETQYF | TGTGCCAGCAGCTTAGGGGTCTCCCAAGAGACCCAGTACTTC
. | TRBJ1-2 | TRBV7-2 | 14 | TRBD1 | CASSPSGQGYGYTF | TGTGCCAGCAGCCCATCGGGACAGGGTTATGGCTACACCTTC
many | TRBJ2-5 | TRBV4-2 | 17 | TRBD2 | CASSQEGTSGGVKTQYF | TGTGCCAGCAGCCAAGAGGGGACTAGCGGGGGGGTGAAGACCCAGTACTTC
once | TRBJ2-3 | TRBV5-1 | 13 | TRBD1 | CASSPGQADTQYF | TGCGCCAGCAGCCCCGGACAGGCAGATACGCAGTATTTT
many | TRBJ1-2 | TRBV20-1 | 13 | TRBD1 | CSASWGQAYGYTF | TGCAGTGCTAGCTGGGGACAGGCCTATGGCTACACCTTC
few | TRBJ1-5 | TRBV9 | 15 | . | CASSVDPEGNQPQHF | TGTGCCAGCAGCGTGGACCCGGAGGGCAATCAGCCCCAGCATTTT
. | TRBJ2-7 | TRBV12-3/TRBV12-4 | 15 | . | CASSLTESRTYEQYF | TGTGCCAGCAGTCTCACCGAATCGCGGACTTACGAGCAGTACTTC
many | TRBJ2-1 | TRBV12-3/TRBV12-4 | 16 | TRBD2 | CATRPGGPSSYNEQFF | TGTGCCACCCGACCGGGGGGACCAAGCTCCTACAATGAGCAGTTCTTC
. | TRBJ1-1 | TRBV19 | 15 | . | CASSAWTTMNTEAFF | TGTGCCAGTAGTGCCTGGACCACTATGAACACTGAAGCTTTCTTT
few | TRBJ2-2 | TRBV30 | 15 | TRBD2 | CAWSVRGLAVGELFF | TGTGCCTGGAGTGTACGGGGACTAGCGGTCGGGGAGCTGTTTTTT
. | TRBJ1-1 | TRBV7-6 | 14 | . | CASSLNGRRTEAFF | TGTGCCAGCAGCTTAAATGGTCGGAGGACAGAAGCTTTCTTT